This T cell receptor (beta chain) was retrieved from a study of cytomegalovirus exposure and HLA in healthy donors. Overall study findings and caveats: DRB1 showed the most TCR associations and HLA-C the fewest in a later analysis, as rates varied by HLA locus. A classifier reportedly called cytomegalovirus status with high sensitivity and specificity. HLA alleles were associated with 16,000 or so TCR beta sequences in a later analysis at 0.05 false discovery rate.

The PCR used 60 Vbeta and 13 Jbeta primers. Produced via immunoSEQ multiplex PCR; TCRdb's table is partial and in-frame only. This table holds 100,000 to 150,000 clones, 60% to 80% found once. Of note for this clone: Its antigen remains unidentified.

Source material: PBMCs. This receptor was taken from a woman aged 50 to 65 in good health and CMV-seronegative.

CDR3 coding DNA: TGTGCCAGCAGTGATAGCTCAACTAATGAAAAACTGTTTTTT. This sequence encodes CASSDSSTNEKLFF. V and J are TRBV5-5 and TRBJ1-4; D gene ambiguous. From germline, CDR1 is SGHKS and CDR2 YYEKEE (reference sequence). V lost 5 bases and J 0 bases, leaving 8 bases between the germline ends. The CDR3 consists of 14 residues. The entire variable domain, with the rest obtained from reference TRBV5-5 and TRBJ1-4, is as follows: DAGVTQSPTHLIKTRGQQVTLRCSPISGHKSVSWYQQVLGQGPQFIFQYYEKEERGRGNFPDRFSARQFPNYSSELNVNALLLGDSALYLCASSDSSTNEKLFFGSGTQLSVL.